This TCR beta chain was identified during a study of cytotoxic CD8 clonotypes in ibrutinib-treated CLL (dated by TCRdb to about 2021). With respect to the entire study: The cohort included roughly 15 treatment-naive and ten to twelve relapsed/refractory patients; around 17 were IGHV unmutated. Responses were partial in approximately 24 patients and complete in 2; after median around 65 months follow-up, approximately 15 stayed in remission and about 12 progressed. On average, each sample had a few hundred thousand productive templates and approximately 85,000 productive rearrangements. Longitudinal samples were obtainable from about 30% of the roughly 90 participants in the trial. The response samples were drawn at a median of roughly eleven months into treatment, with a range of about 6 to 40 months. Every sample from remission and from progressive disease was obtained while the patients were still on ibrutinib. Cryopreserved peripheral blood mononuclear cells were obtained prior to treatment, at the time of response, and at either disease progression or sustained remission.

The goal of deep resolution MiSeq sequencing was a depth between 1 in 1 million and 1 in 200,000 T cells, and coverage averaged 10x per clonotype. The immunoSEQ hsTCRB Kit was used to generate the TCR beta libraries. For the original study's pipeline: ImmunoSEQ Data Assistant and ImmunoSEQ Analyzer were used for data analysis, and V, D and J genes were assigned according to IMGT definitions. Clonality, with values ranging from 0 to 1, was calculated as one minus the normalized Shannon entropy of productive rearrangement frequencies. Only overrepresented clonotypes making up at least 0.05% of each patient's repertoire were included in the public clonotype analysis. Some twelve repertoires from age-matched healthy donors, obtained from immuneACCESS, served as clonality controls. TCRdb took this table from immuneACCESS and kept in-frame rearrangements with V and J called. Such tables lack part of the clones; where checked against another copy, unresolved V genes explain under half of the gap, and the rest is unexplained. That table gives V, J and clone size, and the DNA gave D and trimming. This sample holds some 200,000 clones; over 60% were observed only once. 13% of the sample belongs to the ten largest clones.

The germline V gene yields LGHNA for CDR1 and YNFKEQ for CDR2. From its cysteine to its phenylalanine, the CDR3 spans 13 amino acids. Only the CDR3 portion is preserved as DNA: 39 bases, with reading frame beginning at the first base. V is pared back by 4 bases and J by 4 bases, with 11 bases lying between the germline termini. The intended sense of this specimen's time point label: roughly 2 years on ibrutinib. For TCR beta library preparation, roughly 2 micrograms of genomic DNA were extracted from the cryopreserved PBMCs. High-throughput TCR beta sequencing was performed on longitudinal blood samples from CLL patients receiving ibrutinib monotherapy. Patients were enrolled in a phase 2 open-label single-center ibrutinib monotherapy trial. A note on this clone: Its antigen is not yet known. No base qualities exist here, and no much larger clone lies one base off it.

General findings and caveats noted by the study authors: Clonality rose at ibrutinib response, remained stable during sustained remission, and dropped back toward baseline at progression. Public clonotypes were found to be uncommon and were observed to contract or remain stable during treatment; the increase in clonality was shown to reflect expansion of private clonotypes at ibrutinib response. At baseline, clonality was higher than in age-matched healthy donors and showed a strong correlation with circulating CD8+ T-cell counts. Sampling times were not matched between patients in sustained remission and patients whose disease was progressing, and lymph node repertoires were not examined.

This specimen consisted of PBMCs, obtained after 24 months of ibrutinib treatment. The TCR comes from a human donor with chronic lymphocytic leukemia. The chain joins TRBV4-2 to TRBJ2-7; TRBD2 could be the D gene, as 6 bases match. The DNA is TGTGCCAGCAGCCGGAGGGCCAGATACGAGCAGTACTTC. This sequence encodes CASSRRARYEQYF.